The text below deals with one TCR beta chain. This sample was taken from a study of blood T cell repertoires in COVID-19. The overall study: The study drew acute and convalescent COVID-19 samples from the United States, Italy and Spain. The analysed material was cDNA or gDNA that came from T cells, B-cell-depleted T cells, or PBMCs.

J was trimmed by 0 bases and V by 7 bases; bases with no gene match: 16. Germline V gives CDR1 LNHDA, CDR2 SQIVND (reference sequence). CDR3 length equals 20 residues. Methods used by the authors: Reference gene primer amplification gave nucleated cell count estimates. TCRdb's copy holds only in-frame clones and misses some; the assay was immunoSEQ multiplex PCR. V and J calls and clone size follow that table, whereas D and trimming were derived from the DNA. Seen here are more than 250,000 clones, roughly 86% observed once, and the top ten hold over 2%. Participants spanned ages about 18 to 90 years and resided in some 22 US areas.

The clonotype comes from a woman between 18 and 30 years old who had recovered from COVID-19. J is TRBJ2-1 and V is TRBV19; 12 positions agree with TRBD1. Sequencing was carried out using PBMCs or T cells enriched from blood (not recorded which). CDR3 amino acids: CASTRYAGQGASSSYNEQFF. The CDR3 DNA reads TGTGCCAGTACCCGCTACGCGGGACAGGGGGCCTCAAGCTCCTACAATGAGCAGTTCTTC.